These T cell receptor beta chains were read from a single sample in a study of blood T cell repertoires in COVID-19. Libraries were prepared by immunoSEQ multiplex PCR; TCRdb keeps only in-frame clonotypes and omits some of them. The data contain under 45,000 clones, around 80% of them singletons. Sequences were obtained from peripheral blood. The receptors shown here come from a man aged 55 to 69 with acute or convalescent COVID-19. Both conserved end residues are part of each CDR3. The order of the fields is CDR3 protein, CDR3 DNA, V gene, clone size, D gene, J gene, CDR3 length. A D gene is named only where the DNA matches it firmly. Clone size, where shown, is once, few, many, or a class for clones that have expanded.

CDR3aa: CASSSTGRGETQYF
CDR3nt: TGTGCCAGCAGTTCCACAGGGAGAGGGGAGACCCAGTACTTC
v_gene: TRBV27
abundance: NA
d_gene: NA
j_gene: TRBJ2-5
len: 14

CDR3aa: CASSLEGSQPQHF
CDR3nt: TGTGCCAGCAGCCTGGAGGGGAGCCAGCCCCAGCATTTT
v_gene: TRBV11-3
abundance: once
d_gene: NA
j_gene: TRBJ1-5
len: 13

CDR3aa: CASSDSTQVVNTEAFF
CDR3nt: TGTGCCAGCAGTGACTCGACGCAGGTAGTGAACACTGAAGCTTTCTTT
v_gene: TRBV6-4
abundance: NA
d_gene: NA
j_gene: TRBJ1-1
len: 16

CDR3aa: CASRLPGPGQINQPQHF
CDR3nt: TGTGCAAGTCGCTTGCCAGGCCCCGGACAGATCAATCAGCCCCAGCATTTT
v_gene: TRBV12-2
abundance: NA
d_gene: NA
j_gene: TRBJ1-5
len: 17

CDR3aa: CASSQAWSHKRGYNEQFF
CDR3nt: TGTGCCAGCAGCCAAGCTTGGTCCCACAAGCGTGGGTACAATGAGCAGTTCTTC
v_gene: TRBV3-1/TRBV3-2
abundance: NA
d_gene: NA
j_gene: TRBJ2-1
len: 18

CDR3aa: CASSAGGGPDTQYF
CDR3nt: TGTGCCAGCAGCGCGGGTGGGGGCCCAGATACGCAGTATTTT
v_gene: TRBV9
abundance: NA
d_gene: NA
j_gene: TRBJ2-3
len: 14

CDR3aa: CASSERGQSNQPQHF
CDR3nt: TGTGCCAGCAGTGAGAGGGGGCAAAGCAATCAGCCCCAGCATTTT
v_gene: TRBV2
abundance: NA
d_gene: TRBD1
j_gene: TRBJ1-5
len: 15

CDR3aa: CASHRTRQGAESNQPQHF
CDR3nt: TGTGCCAGTCATAGGACAAGACAGGGGGCTGAGAGCAATCAGCCCCAGCATTTT
v_gene: TRBV19
abundance: NA
d_gene: TRBD1
j_gene: TRBJ1-5
len: 18

CDR3aa: CASGGTDAYEQYF
CDR3nt: TGTGCCAGCGGAGGGACAGACGCCTACGAGCAGTACTTC
v_gene: TRBV2
abundance: NA
d_gene: NA
j_gene: TRBJ2-7
len: 13

CDR3aa: CASSLSTSYEQYF
CDR3nt: TGCGCCAGCAGCTTGTCGACTAGTTACGAGCAGTACTTC
v_gene: TRBV5-1
abundance: NA
d_gene: NA
j_gene: TRBJ2-7
len: 13

CDR3aa: CASTGREGLEQYF
CDR3nt: TGTGCCAGCACGGGTCGGGAGGGCCTCGAGCAGTACTTC
v_gene: TRBV6-5
abundance: NA
d_gene: TRBD2
j_gene: TRBJ2-7
len: 13

CDR3aa: CASSQDRGGHIAKNIQYF
CDR3nt: TGCGCCAGCAGCCAAGATCGAGGCGGACATATAGCCAAAAACATTCAGTACTTC
v_gene: TRBV4-1
abundance: once
d_gene: NA
j_gene: TRBJ2-4
len: 18

CDR3aa: CASSLNPGTSGFEQYF
CDR3nt: TGTGCCAGCAGTTTAAATCCTGGGACTAGCGGGTTCGAGCAGTACTTC
v_gene: TRBV28
abundance: NA
d_gene: TRBD2
j_gene: TRBJ2-7
len: 16

CDR3aa: CASSFQDNQPQHF
CDR3nt: TGTGCCAGCAGCTTCCAGGACAATCAGCCCCAGCATTTT
v_gene: TRBV7-2
abundance: NA
d_gene: NA
j_gene: TRBJ1-5
len: 13

CDR3aa: CASSQVGGGYQETQYF
CDR3nt: TGCGCCAGCAGCCAAGTTGGGGGGGGTTACCAAGAGACCCAGTACTTC
v_gene: TRBV4-1
abundance: NA
d_gene: TRBD2
j_gene: TRBJ2-5
len: 16

CDR3aa: CASTRTSGFETQYF
CDR3nt: TGTGCCAGCACCAGGACTAGCGGCTTTGAGACCCAGTACTTC
v_gene: TRBV2
abundance: NA
d_gene: TRBD2
j_gene: TRBJ2-5
len: 14

CDR3aa: CSVSTGEAFF
CDR3nt: TGCAGCGTTTCAACCGGTGAAGCTTTCTTT
v_gene: TRBV29-1
abundance: few
d_gene: NA
j_gene: TRBJ1-1
len: 10

CDR3aa: CASSLLGPGLASNEQFF
CDR3nt: TGTGCCAGCAGCTTACTTGGTCCGGGACTAGCATCGAATGAGCAGTTCTTC
v_gene: TRBV7-9
abundance: NA
d_gene: TRBD2
j_gene: TRBJ2-1
len: 17

CDR3aa: CASSFWRGLGTSGRGNEQFF
CDR3nt: TGTGCCAGCAGCTTCTGGCGGGGCCTCGGGACTAGCGGCCGGGGGAATGAGCAGTTCTTC
v_gene: TRBV11-3
abundance: NA
d_gene: TRBD2
j_gene: TRBJ2-1
len: 20

CDR3aa: CASSTGWEETQYF
CDR3nt: TGTGCCAGTAGTACAGGGTGGGAAGAGACCCAGTACTTC
v_gene: TRBV19
abundance: NA
d_gene: NA
j_gene: TRBJ2-5
len: 13

CDR3aa: CASSFGGRGSYEQYF
CDR3nt: TGTGCCAGCAGTTTTGGGGGGAGGGGATCCTACGAGCAGTACTTC
v_gene: TRBV28
abundance: NA
d_gene: TRBD2
j_gene: TRBJ2-7
len: 15

CDR3aa: CASSLGHGSGNTIYF
CDR3nt: TGTGCCAGCAGCTTAGGACACGGCTCTGGAAACACCATATATTTT
v_gene: TRBV7-2
abundance: few
d_gene: NA
j_gene: TRBJ1-3
len: 15

CDR3aa: CAWSTEEVLKAFF
CDR3nt: TGTGCCTGGAGTACCGAGGAGGTGTTGAAAGCTTTCTTT
v_gene: TRBV30
abundance: NA
d_gene: NA
j_gene: TRBJ1-1
len: 13

CDR3aa: CSVESRAYGYTF
CDR3nt: TGCAGCGTTGAATCCAGGGCCTATGGCTACACCTTC
v_gene: TRBV29-1
abundance: NA
d_gene: NA
j_gene: TRBJ1-2
len: 12

CDR3aa: CASSYYHRGSTGELFF
CDR3nt: TGTGCCAGCAGTTACTATCACAGGGGGTCAACCGGGGAGCTGTTTTTT
v_gene: TRBV6-5
abundance: NA
d_gene: TRBD1
j_gene: TRBJ2-2
len: 16

CDR3aa: CASSKDRLLAGSGYEQYF
CDR3nt: TGTGCCAGCAGCAAAGACCGCCTACTAGCCGGGAGTGGGTACGAGCAGTACTTC
v_gene: TRBV21-1
abundance: NA
d_gene: NA
j_gene: TRBJ2-7
len: 18

CDR3aa: CASSLTGGDEQYF
CDR3nt: TGTGCCAGCAGCTTAACGGGGGGCGACGAGCAGTACTTC
v_gene: TRBV7-6
abundance: NA
d_gene: NA
j_gene: TRBJ2-7
len: 13

CDR3aa: CASSLVRDAGELFF
CDR3nt: TGTGCCAGCAGCTTAGTGAGAGATGCCGGGGAGCTGTTTTTT
v_gene: TRBV11-2
abundance: NA
d_gene: NA
j_gene: TRBJ2-2
len: 14

CDR3aa: CASGRGTEAFF
CDR3nt: TGTGCCAGCGGGCGGGGGACTGAAGCTTTCTTT
v_gene: TRBV6-5
abundance: NA
d_gene: NA
j_gene: TRBJ1-1
len: 11

CDR3aa: CAISATGGMEQYF
CDR3nt: TGTGCCATCAGTGCCACAGGGGGGATGGAGCAGTACTTC
v_gene: TRBV10-3
abundance: NA
d_gene: TRBD1
j_gene: TRBJ2-7
len: 13

CDR3aa: CASSPAFSGSRTDTQYF
CDR3nt: TGCGCCAGCAGCCCCGCCTTTAGCGGGAGTCGTACAGATACGCAGTATTTT
v_gene: TRBV5-1
abundance: once
d_gene: TRBD2
j_gene: TRBJ2-3
len: 17

CDR3aa: CASSPTALEQYF
CDR3nt: TGCGCCAGCAGCCCGACAGCCCTCGAGCAGTACTTC
v_gene: TRBV5-1
abundance: NA
d_gene: NA
j_gene: TRBJ2-7
len: 12

CDR3aa: CASRAGTGELFF
CDR3nt: TGTGCCAGCAGAGCCGGGACCGGGGAGCTGTTTTTT
v_gene: TRBV3-1/TRBV3-2
abundance: NA
d_gene: NA
j_gene: TRBJ2-2
len: 12

CDR3aa: CASNLRGGANTEAFF
CDR3nt: TGTGCCAGCAACCTTCGGGGCGGGGCGAACACTGAAGCTTTCTTT
v_gene: TRBV6-5
abundance: NA
d_gene: NA
j_gene: TRBJ1-1
len: 15

CDR3aa: CAWSMGGARNQPQHF
CDR3nt: TGTGCCTGGTCGATGGGGGGGGCCCGCAATCAGCCCCAGCATTTT
v_gene: TRBV30
abundance: once
d_gene: NA
j_gene: TRBJ1-5
len: 15

CDR3aa: CASSLGTVGGGEKLFF
CDR3nt: TGTGCCAGCAGCTTAGGGACGGTCGGTGGCGGGGAAAAACTGTTTTTT
v_gene: TRBV7-9
abundance: medium-sized
d_gene: NA
j_gene: TRBJ1-4
len: 16

CDR3aa: CASSLETTAETQYF
CDR3nt: TGCGCCAGCAGCTTGGAAACAACAGCAGAGACCCAGTACTTC
v_gene: TRBV5-1
abundance: NA
d_gene: NA
j_gene: TRBJ2-5
len: 14